These T cell receptor beta chains were read from a single sample in a study of CXCR3-negative and CXCR3-positive naive CD8 T cells. TCRdb reworked the 5' RACE reads into one entry per CDR3 protein, no DNA. The table gives about 94,000 distinct CDR3 sequences; the top ten clones make up approximately 0.54% of it. Material for sequencing was naive CXCR3+ CD8+ T cells from blood. Source of these receptors: a human donor in good health. Some clones in this sample may be carry-over from other donors' samples. Both conserved end residues are part of each CDR3.

cdr3_length: 13
j_call: TRBJ2-7
v_call: TRBV12-3/TRBV12-4
cdr3_aa: CASSSPGPGEQYF

cdr3_length: 17
j_call: TRBJ2-3
v_call: TRBV13
cdr3_aa: CASSLASEGRGTDTQYF

cdr3_length: 16
j_call: TRBJ2-1
v_call: TRBV29-1
cdr3_aa: CSVDGTSASSYNEQFF

cdr3_length: 13
j_call: TRBJ1-1
v_call: TRBV28
cdr3_aa: CASSLSTGAEAFF

cdr3_length: 16
j_call: TRBJ2-3
v_call: TRBV7-6
cdr3_aa: CASSVELGTATDTQYF

cdr3_length: 14
j_call: TRBJ2-1
v_call: TRBV5-5
cdr3_aa: CASSQRGGGNEQFF

cdr3_length: 16
j_call: TRBJ2-5
v_call: TRBV25-1
cdr3_aa: CASSDRDRNFKETQYF

cdr3_length: 13
j_call: TRBJ1-1
v_call: TRBV14
cdr3_aa: CASSQEVLHEAFF

cdr3_length: 19
j_call: TRBJ2-1
v_call: TRBV7-2
cdr3_aa: CASSSHSFRLANSYNEQFF

cdr3_length: 13
j_call: TRBJ2-7
v_call: TRBV28
cdr3_aa: CASSPRTSYEQYF

cdr3_length: 16
j_call: TRBJ2-3
v_call: TRBV5-1
cdr3_aa: CASSLLGTGRTDTQYF

cdr3_length: 15
j_call: TRBJ2-2
v_call: TRBV6-5
cdr3_aa: CASTLIQGGTGELFF

cdr3_length: 13
j_call: TRBJ2-3
v_call: TRBV29-1
cdr3_aa: CSVNIWGTDTQYF

cdr3_length: 19
j_call: TRBJ2-1
v_call: TRBV7-9
cdr3_aa: CASSLVAPSPRSSYNEQFF

cdr3_length: 14
j_call: TRBJ1-1
v_call: TRBV12-3/TRBV12-4
cdr3_aa: CASSFRGEDTEAFF

cdr3_length: 15
j_call: TRBJ2-1
v_call: TRBV5-1
cdr3_aa: CASKGSGTTYNEQFF

cdr3_length: 14
j_call: TRBJ2-7
v_call: TRBV28
cdr3_aa: CASSFGVLEYEQYF

cdr3_length: 17
j_call: TRBJ2-1
v_call: TRBV4-2
cdr3_aa: CASRDLAGTHSYNEQFF

cdr3_length: 16
j_call: TRBJ2-1
v_call: TRBV28
cdr3_aa: CASSFQSGGAYNEQFF

cdr3_length: 12
j_call: TRBJ2-1
v_call: TRBV5-1
cdr3_aa: CASSLGRGEQFF

cdr3_length: 15
j_call: TRBJ2-1
v_call: TRBV7-7
cdr3_aa: CASSPRTGSYNEQFF

cdr3_length: 13
j_call: TRBJ1-2
v_call: TRBV29-1
cdr3_aa: CSVGQGGNYGYTF

cdr3_length: 15
j_call: TRBJ2-2
v_call: TRBV6-2/TRBV6-3
cdr3_aa: CASSYLGSASGELFF

cdr3_length: 15
j_call: TRBJ2-5
v_call: TRBV12-3/TRBV12-4
cdr3_aa: CASSLGTGFQETQYF

cdr3_length: 15
j_call: TRBJ1-1
v_call: TRBV25-1
cdr3_aa: CASSWGRTRGAEAFF

cdr3_length: 12
j_call: TRBJ1-2
v_call: TRBV6-2/TRBV6-3
cdr3_aa: CASRLYRDGYTF